The 26 T cell receptor beta chains below all came from one sample that was sequenced in a study of technical replicates of blood from a handful of donors. Data came from immunoSEQ multiplex PCR; TCRdb stores just in-frame clones and leaves some out. The top ten hold around 4% of the sample, which has 50,000 to 65,000 clones, 92% seen once. The material sequenced was PBMCs. The source of these receptors is a human donor in good health. Some clones in this sample may be carry-over from other donors' samples.

This rearrangement joins TRBV10-3 to TRBJ2-7; possible D gene TRBD1, 5 bases. V lost 2 bases and J 3 bases, leaving 11 bases between the germline ends. The CDR3 loop spans 14 amino acids. Germline CDR1 is ENHRY and CDR2 is SYGVKD. CDR3 coding DNA: TGTGCCATCAGTGAGGACAGAAGAAGCTACGAGCAGTACTTC. Amino acid sequence: CAISEDRRSYEQYF.

This chain links TRBV14 with TRBJ2-7, with D maybe TRBD1 (5 bases). The germline V gene has CDR1 SGHDN and CDR2 FVKESK. CDR3 length: 13 residues. The V gene lost 6 bases and the J gene lost 2 bases, with 11 bases spanning the gap. The CDR3 coding sequence is TGTGCCAGCAGACAGGACGGAACCTACGAGCAGTACTTC. Protein sequence: CASRQDGTYEQYF.

The V gene is TRBV5-1, the J gene TRBJ2-5; TRBD2 might be the D (5 bases). The CDR3 length is 13 residues. The V end lost 6 bases, the J end lost 3 bases, and 12 bases lay between the germline ends. Germline V gene data show CDR1 as SGHRS and CDR2 as YFSETQ. In DNA form, the CDR3 reads TGCGCCAGCAACGAGGGCTTGGAAGAGACCCAGTACTTC. Translation gives CASNEGLEETQYF.

This clone was seen once. J is TRBJ2-6 and V is TRBV9; 7 bases map to TRBD2. Germline V gene data show CDR1 as SGDLS and CDR2 as YYNGEE. The ends lost 4 bases at V and 4 bases at J; junction bases unmatched: 17. This CDR3 region has 19 residues. The CDR3 here is CASSSNPGEGSRGANVLTF. DNA for the CDR3: TGTGCCAGCAGCAGTAACCCGGGGGAGGGGTCCCGAGGGGCCAACGTCCTGACTTTC. The entire variable domain, with the rest obtained from reference TRBV9 and TRBJ2-6, is as follows: DSGVTQTPKHLITATGQRVTLRCSPRSGDLSVYWYQQSLDQGLQFLIQYYNGEERAKGNILERFSAQQFPDLHSELNLSSLELGDSALYFCASSSNPGEGSRGANVLTFGAGSRLTVL.

J is TRBJ2-2 and V is TRBV12-5, with 7 positions matching TRBD1. The V and J ends lost 0 bases and 4 bases, in that order; junction bases with no gene match: 2. The CDR3 covers 15 residues. Germline loops: CDR1 LGHNT, CDR2 FRNRAP. The CDR3 DNA sequence: TGTGCTAGTGGTTTGGTACCAGGGGGCACCGGGGAGCTGTTTTTT. It yields the protein CASGLVPGGTGELFF. Drawing the rest from reference TRBV12-5 and TRBJ2-2, the complete variable domain is DARVTQTPRHKVTEMGQEVTMRCQPILGHNTVFWYRQTMMQGLELLAYFRNRAPLDDSGMPKDRFSAEMPDATLATLKIQPSEPRDSAVYFCASGLVPGGTGELFFGEGSRLTVL.

This clone was recorded only once. This chain links TRBV27 with TRBJ2-1; 13 bases are shared with TRBD2. The CDR3 loop spans 14 amino acids. V gave up 1 base and J gave up 10 bases; unmatched junction bases: 1. From germline, CDR1 is MNHEY and CDR2 SMNVEV (reference sequence). CDR3 coding DNA: TGTGCCAGCAGTTTATGGACTAGCGGGGGAGAGCAGTTCTTC. It specifies CASSLWTSGGEQFF.

The chain links TRBV18 to TRBJ2-1, with 11 bases that match TRBD2. Germline V gives CDR1 KGHSH, CDR2 LQKENI. The length of the CDR3 is 19 residues. The V segment lost 1 base and the J segment 0 bases; nucleotides outside the gene matches: 8. For the CDR3, the DNA is TGTGCCAGCTCACCACGGATGCCTAGCGGGGGGAGCTCCTACAATGAGCAGTTCTTC. This encodes CASSPRMPSGGSSYNEQFF.

The chain links TRBV6-1 to TRBJ1-5, with a weak D call TRBD1 (6 bases). The V and J ends lost 1 base and 9 bases respectively, with 16 bases between them. The CDR3 is made up of 15 amino acids. Germline CDR1 and CDR2: MNHNS and SASEGT. CDR3 sequence (DNA): TGTGCCAGCAGTGAAGGGGCGGGGGGCCGTGGGCCCCAGCATTTT. This gives the protein CASSEGAGGRGPQHF.

CDR3: CASSGEGFSYNEQFF. CDR3 DNA sequence: TGCGCCAGCAGCGGGGAGGGATTCTCCTACAATGAGCAGTTCTTC. The chain carries TRBV5-1 and TRBJ2-1, with 7 positions matching TRBD2. After removal of 4 bases from V and 0 bases from J, the junction contained 4 bases not matched to a gene. Germline values: CDR1 SGHRS, CDR2 YFSETQ. The CDR3 contains 15 residues. Full variable domain (rest looked up from reference TRBV5-1 and TRBJ2-1): KAGVTQTPRYLIKTRGQQVTLSCSPISGHRSVSWYQQTPGQGLQFLFEYFSETQRNKGNFPGRFSGRQFSNSRSEMNVSTLELGDSALYLCASSGEGFSYNEQFFGPGTRLTVL.

This sequence joins TRBV9 and TRBJ1-1, with TRBD1 matching 9 bases. J was trimmed by 5 bases and V by 4 bases; bases with no gene match: 9. This CDR3 has 15 amino acids. CDR1 is SGDLS, CDR2 YYNGEE, per germline. The CDR3 is CASSTGTGRGTEAFF. In nucleotides, the CDR3 is TGTGCCAGCAGCACCGGGACAGGGCGGGGAACTGAAGCTTTCTTT.

The CDR3 nucleotides read TGTGCCAGTACGCGAGTTAGCGGACTAGATACGCAGTATTTT. Translation gives CASTRVSGLDTQYF. This sequence joins TRBV19 and TRBJ2-3, with D possibly being TRBD2 (6 bases). CDR3 length: 14 amino acids. The V gene lost 7 bases and the J gene lost 5 bases, with 16 bases spanning the gap. Germline V lookup: CDR1 LNHDA, CDR2 SQIVND (reference sequence).

The V gene is TRBV6-5, the J gene TRBJ1-4; D gene ambiguous. CDR3 length equals 14 residues. Trimming pared 5 bases from V and 4 bases from J, leaving 11 bases between. Germline V CDR1 and CDR2: MNHEY, SVGAGI. The CDR3 protein is CASSPSGLNEKLFF. The DNA of the CDR3 is TGTGCCAGCAGTCCTAGTGGCCTTAATGAAAAACTGTTTTTT.

Comments on this clone: At one of its ends the junction is not consistent with the germline gene, which may arise from a read error. V usage is TRBV7-9 and J usage is TRBJ1-6; D unclear. The CDR3 is 13 amino acids. Per the germline V gene, CDR1 is SEHNR and CDR2 is FQNEAQ (reference sequence). This CDR3 reads CASSLSFNSPLHF. DNA of the CDR3: TGTGCCAGCAGCCTCTCCTTTAATTCACCCCTCCACTTT.

This rearrangement joins TRBV5-1 to TRBJ1-3; D uncertain. Trimming stripped 6 bases from V and 3 bases from J, with 16 bases between. The germline V gene encodes CDR1 SGHRS and CDR2 YFSETQ. This CDR3 is built from 15 residues. The CDR3 DNA reads as TGCGCCAGCAAAGGGATAGCGGGTTTTGGAAACACCATATATTTT. Protein product: CASKGIAGFGNTIYF. The whole variable domain, remainder taken from reference TRBV5-1 and TRBJ1-3, is KAGVTQTPRYLIKTRGQQVTLSCSPISGHRSVSWYQQTPGQGLQFLFEYFSETQRNKGNFPGRFSGRQFSNSRSEMNVSTLELGDSALYLCASKGIAGFGNTIYFGEGSWLTVV.

The rearrangement joins TRBV7-2 to TRBJ2-3; TRBD2 aligns across 16 bases. This CDR3 is 15 amino acids long. V gave up 5 bases and J gave up 14 bases; unmatched junction bases: 10. Germline values: CDR1 SGHTA, CDR2 FQGNSA. CDR3: CASSLGTSGGAHRYF. The CDR3 nucleotides are TGTGCCAGCAGCCTTGGGACTAGCGGGGGGGCCCATAGGTATTTT.

The chain is built from TRBV7-8 and TRBJ2-1; TRBD2 aligns across 7 bases. The germline CDR1 and CDR2 sequences are SGHVS and FQNEAQ. This CDR3 is 15 amino acids long. The junction had 1 base not matched to a gene; V was cut back by 0 bases and J by 2 bases. CDR3 in DNA: TGTGCCAGCAGCTTAGCCGCGGGGGCCTACAATGAGCAGTTCTTC. Protein product: CASSLAAGAYNEQFF.

The rearrangement uses TRBV7-2 and TRBJ1-6; 7 nucleotides agree with TRBD1. This CDR3 region has 18 residues. V lost 4 bases, J lost 0 bases, and 9 bases stayed unmatched. Germline values: CDR1 SGHTA, CDR2 FQGNSA. CDR3 amino acids: CASSSRDSGSSYNSPLHF. CDR3 DNA: TGTGCCAGCAGCTCTAGGGACAGTGGGAGCTCCTATAATTCACCCCTCCACTTT. Variable domain in full (rest from reference TRBV7-2 and TRBJ1-6): GAGVSQSPSNKVTEKGKDVELRCDPISGHTALYWYRQSLGQGLEFLIYFQGNSAPDKSGLPSDRFSAERTGGSVSTLTIQRTQQEDSAVYLCASSSRDSGSSYNSPLHFGNGTRLTVT.

The chain uses TRBV10-3 and TRBJ1-3; the D gene is possibly TRBD1 (5 bases). The V gene's germline CDR1 is ENHRY and CDR2 SYGVKD. Trimming took 4 bases from V and 6 from J, leaving 13 bases between them. The CDR3 spans 14 residues. In DNA, the CDR3 is TGTGCCATCAGTGGTGGCCAGGGAACAAACACCATATATTTT. Residues: CAISGGQGTNTIYF.

This chain connects TRBV28 to TRBJ2-3; no clear D. V was trimmed by 6 bases and J by 7 bases, leaving 17 bases between them. CDR3 length: 14 amino acids. Germline CDR1 and CDR2: MDHEN and SYDVKM. The DNA for the CDR3 is TGTGCCAGCAGCCAAGGTGGAGTGAGCAATACGCAGTATTTT. Translating gives CASSQGGVSNTQYF.

The rearrangement uses TRBV7-2 and TRBJ1-3, with TRBD1 matching 10 bases. From germline, CDR1 is SGHTA and CDR2 FQGNSA. V was pared by 1 base and J by 4 bases, with 1 base of the junction left unmatched. The CDR3 totals 15 residues. In nucleotides, the CDR3 is TGTGCCAGCAGCTTAGGACAGGGGGCCGGAAACACCATATATTTT. It specifies CASSLGQGAGNTIYF.

This clone was seen a handful of times. The chain is built from TRBV18 and TRBJ2-2; D gene uncertain. Germline V gene sequence: CDR1 KGHSH, CDR2 LQKENI. V gave up 4 bases and J gave up 1 base, with 13 bases separating them. This CDR3 has 16 residues. CDR3 DNA sequence: TGTGCCAGCTCACTACCTTCGAGGAGGAACACCGGGGAGCTGTTTTTT. This gives the protein CASSLPSRRNTGELFF.

The rearrangement uses TRBV7-7 and TRBJ2-3; the D gene is possibly TRBD2 (5 bases). The CDR3 totals 14 residues. Germline V gene data show CDR1 as SSHAT and CDR2 as FNYEAQ (reference sequence). The ends were cut back, 3 bases at V and 0 bases at J, with 7 bases in the middle. The CDR3 coding sequence is TGTGCCAGCAGCTTTGGCGGGAGCACAGATACGCAGTATTTT. It yields the protein CASSFGGSTDTQYF. Supplemented by reference TRBV7-7 and TRBJ2-3, the full variable domain reads GAGVSQSPRYKVTKRGQDVTLRCDPISSHATLYWYQQALGQGPEFLTYFNYEAQPDKSGLPSDRFSAERPEGSISTLTIQRTEQRDSAMYRCASSFGGSTDTQYFGPGTRLTVL.

The chain uses TRBV7-2 and TRBJ2-5; no clear D. The CDR3 is 11 amino acids. Looked up from germline, CDR1 is SGHTA and CDR2 is FQGNSA. Between the trimmed V and J ends, which lost 8 bases and 5 bases, there was a span of 9 bases. CDR3 sequence reads: CASSAGETQYF. The CDR3 bases are TGTGCCAGCTCGGCCGGGGAGACCCAGTACTTC.

The chain uses TRBV9 and TRBJ2-3; D may be TRBD1 (5 bases). The CDR3 loop spans 14 amino acids. V lost 3 bases, J lost 4 bases, and 12 bases lay in between. CDR1 and CDR2 (germline): SGDLS, YYNGEE. The CDR3 sequence: CASSEGAYPDTQYF. CDR3 nucleotides: TGTGCCAGCAGCGAAGGGGCCTACCCAGATACGCAGTATTTT. Supplemented by reference TRBV9 and TRBJ2-3, the full variable domain reads DSGVTQTPKHLITATGQRVTLRCSPRSGDLSVYWYQQSLDQGLQFLIQYYNGEERAKGNILERFSAQQFPDLHSELNLSSLELGDSALYFCASSEGAYPDTQYFGPGTRLTVL.

The chain employs TRBV5-8 and TRBJ2-6; TRBD1 matches 7 bases. The V gene end was trimmed by 1 base and the J gene end by 2 bases; junction bases not matched to a gene: 9. The CDR3 runs 18 residues. CDR1 is SGHTS and CDR2 is YDEGEE in the germline V gene. The CDR3 DNA follows: TGTGCCAGCAGCTTGTGGGGACAGAGAGCCACTGGGGCCAACGTCCTGACTTTC. Translating it yields CASSLWGQRATGANVLTF.

This clone was recorded only once. The J gene is TRBJ2-1, the V gene TRBV23-1; a possible D gene is TRBD2 (5 bases). TRBV23-1 belongs to the ORF category, with a function that is uncertain. The length of the CDR3 is 16 residues. V dropped 0 bases and J dropped 2 bases, with 11 bases sitting between them. The chain's CDR3 is CASSQSSSGPYNEQFF. CDR3 DNA: TGCGCCAGCAGTCAATCTTCCAGCGGCCCCTACAATGAGCAGTTCTTC.